Below, 29 T cell receptor beta chains from the same sample are listed, as sequenced in a study of cytomegalovirus exposure and HLA in healthy donors. Clones were sequenced by immunoSEQ multiplex PCR, and TCRdb holds only the in-frame ones, with some missing. The sample records about 130,000 clones, 89% being singletons. Sequenced input: PBMCs. The origin of the receptors is a woman between 18 and 30 years old in good health and CMV-seronegative.

The chain recombines TRBV2 with TRBJ1-2; D ambiguous. From germline, CDR1 is SNHLY and CDR2 FYNNEI. The CDR3 is 15 amino acids. The germline V and J ends were trimmed by 4 bases and 4 bases, with 16 bases remaining between them. The CDR3, as DNA: TGTGCCAGCAGTGGGGAGCCAACACGGGCCTATGGCTACACCTTC. This sequence encodes CASSGEPTRAYGYTF.

J is TRBJ1-5 and V is TRBV19; maybe TRBD1 (5 bases). This CDR3 contains 15 residues. Germline lookup yields CDR1 LNHDA and CDR2 SQIVND (reference sequence). Trimming cost V 7 bases and J 5 bases, with 18 bases left between them. The chain's CDR3 is CASITSGGIYQPQHF. The DNA of the CDR3 is TGTGCCAGTATCACATCCGGGGGTATCTATCAGCCCCAGCATTTT.

The gene calls are TRBV28 and TRBJ1-5, with 10 bases lining up with TRBD1. Germline CDR1 and CDR2: MDHEN and SYDVKM. The CDR3 is made up of 16 amino acids. Trimming took 5 bases from V and 6 from J; bases not matched to a gene: 10. CDR3 coding DNA: TGTGCCAGCAGTGCCACCGGGACAGGGGCGAGTCAGCCCCAGCATTTT. This codes for CASSATGTGASQPQHF.

The chain joins TRBV29-1 to TRBJ2-1; D might be TRBD1 (8 bases). Trimming pared 5 bases from V and 3 bases from J, leaving 17 bases between. CDR3 length: 15 residues. The germline CDR1 and CDR2 sequences are SQVTM and ANQGSEA. CDR3 loop: CSVYHRGGLYNEQFF. In DNA, the CDR3 is TGCAGCGTTTATCACAGGGGGGGTCTCTACAATGAGCAGTTCTTC.

V is TRBV5-4 and J is TRBJ2-1; 7 bases align to TRBD2. The CDR3 is 11 residues long. V was clipped by 4 bases and J by 9 bases; unmatched bases: 1. Germline values: CDR1 SGHNT, CDR2 YYREEE (reference sequence). The CDR3 is CASSPGGEQFF. The CDR3 bases are TGTGCCAGCAGCCCGGGGGGTGAGCAGTTCTTC.

V usage is TRBV19 and J usage is TRBJ1-1; 8 nucleotides match TRBD1. The trim removed 5 bases at V and 4 bases at J, leaving 12 bases unmatched. The CDR3 consists of 16 residues. Germline CDR1 is LNHDA and CDR2 is SQIVND (reference sequence). CDR3 protein: CASSSGQGPSGTEAFF. CDR3 nucleotides: TGTGCCAGTAGTTCCGGACAGGGCCCCTCGGGCACTGAAGCTTTCTTT.

Only one count was recorded for this clone. The chain recombines TRBV28 with TRBJ1-4; TRBD1 aligns across 12 bases. Germline trimming cut 4 bases from V and 7 bases from J; bases unmatched to any gene: 10. Germline CDR1 is MDHEN and CDR2 is SYDVKM. The CDR3 contains 17 residues. DNA of the CDR3: TGTGCCAGCAGTTCTCCGGGACAGGGGGCGCAAGGTGAAAAACTGTTTTTT. Translation gives CASSSPGQGAQGEKLFF.

The CDR3 bases are TGTGCCAGCAGCCCTTTAGCGGGAGACCCAGGTGAGCAGTTCTTC. As protein: CASSPLAGDPGEQFF. J is TRBJ2-1 and V is TRBV4-2; TRBD2 aligns across 9 bases. This CDR3 region has 15 residues. CDR1 is LGHNA and CDR2 is YNFKEQ in the germline V gene. V lost 4 bases to trimming and J lost 9 bases; unmatched junction nucleotides: 10.

The rearrangement uses TRBV29-1 and TRBJ1-1; 8 bases line up with TRBD1. CDR1 is SQVTM, CDR2 ANQGSEA, per germline. V lost 5 bases and J lost 1; bases outside the gene matches: 6. This CDR3 spans 14 amino acids. The CDR3 region is CSVTRQGTNTEAFF. Written as DNA, the CDR3 is TGCAGCGTTACGCGACAGGGGACGAACACTGAAGCTTTCTTT.

This chain uses TRBV18 with TRBJ1-4; TRBD1 agrees at 7 bases. The CDR3 consists of 15 residues. V was clipped by 3 bases and J by 8 bases; unmatched bases: 9. CDR1 and CDR2 (germline): KGHSH, LQKENI. The CDR3 DNA is TGTGCCAGCTCACCTAAGGACAGGCAGGGGGAAAAACTGTTTTTT. It yields the protein CASSPKDRQGEKLFF.

The CDR3 protein is CASSLRVGQPQHF. In DNA form, the CDR3 reads TGTGCCAGCAGCTTACGGGTTGGGCAGCCCCAGCATTTT. The chain joins TRBV7-8 to TRBJ1-5; D call uncertain. Germline-derived CDR1 and CDR2 are SGHVS and FQNEAQ. V shed 2 bases and J shed 7 bases, with 9 bases lying between them. This CDR3 contains 13 residues.

This clone has more than one count but fewer than ten. The chain links TRBV25-1 to TRBJ2-7; D is ambiguous. V lost 3 bases, J lost 5 bases, and 20 bases lay in between. The germline gives CDR1 MGHDK, CDR2 SYGVNS. The CDR3 is 16 residues long. CDR3 in DNA: TGTGCCAGCAGTGATGTACGTCCTGCAGGATCTCACGAGCAGTACTTC. It yields the protein CASSDVRPAGSHEQYF.

The rearrangement joins TRBV2 to TRBJ1-1; no reliable D call. The V gene's germline CDR1 is SNHLY and CDR2 FYNNEI. V was cut by 3 bases and J by 1 base, with 15 bases left in between. The CDR3 is 16 amino acids. This CDR3 is CASSDGSLLRNTEAFF. DNA for the CDR3: TGTGCCAGCAGTGACGGGTCTCTTCTTCGGAACACTGAAGCTTTCTTT.

The V gene is TRBV4-3, the J gene TRBJ2-1; 9 nucleotides line up with TRBD2. The CDR3 is made up of 15 amino acids. Trimming took 1 base from V and 8 from J; bases not matched to a gene: 6. Germline V gives CDR1 LGHNA, CDR2 YSLEER. The DNA of the CDR3 is TGCGCCAGCAGCCAAGCCAGCGGGAGGATCGATGAGCAGTTCTTC. Amino acid sequence: CASSQASGRIDEQFF.

V is TRBV6-5 and J is TRBJ1-2, with no clear D. V was cut by 7 bases and J by 3 bases, with 12 bases left in between. The CDR3 is 13 amino acids. Germline-derived CDR1 and CDR2 are MNHEY and SVGAGI. CDR3 residues: CASTLAGDYGYTF. In nucleotides, the CDR3 is TGTGCCAGCACCCTTGCCGGTGACTATGGCTACACCTTC.

The rearrangement joins TRBV7-2 to TRBJ1-5; 9 nucleotides line up with TRBD1. CDR1 is SGHTA, CDR2 FQGNSA, per germline. The V and J ends lost 5 bases and 5 bases, in that order; junction bases with no gene match: 1. This CDR3 is built from 13 residues. The CDR3: CASSRQGDQPQHF. For the CDR3, the DNA is TGTGCCAGCAGCCGACAGGGGGATCAGCCCCAGCATTTT.

The CDR3 DNA reads TGTGCCAGCAGCCCCTCGGGGGGGCTAGAGACCCAGTACTTC. It is translated as CASSPSGGLETQYF. V is TRBV5-4 and J is TRBJ2-5, with 8 bases fitting TRBD2. CDR3 size: 14 residues. V was pared by 4 bases and J by 4 bases, with 6 bases of the junction left unmatched. Germline V lookup: CDR1 SGHNT, CDR2 YYREEE (reference sequence).

The V gene is TRBV7-8, the J gene TRBJ1-2, with D perhaps TRBD1 (5 bases). V was clipped by 1 base and J by 2 bases, with 8 bases between them. The CDR3 sequence is 14 residues long. Per the germline V gene, CDR1 is SGHVS and CDR2 is FQNEAQ. CDR3 sequence (DNA): TGTGCCAGCAGCTTAGAAGGGGTGAACTATGGCTACACCTTC. Its translation: CASSLEGVNYGYTF.

The chain uses TRBV28 and TRBJ2-3; D perhaps matches TRBD1 (6 bases). CDR1 is MDHEN and CDR2 is SYDVKM in the germline V gene. The CDR3 has 15 residues. V gave up 2 bases and J gave up 2 bases, with 11 bases separating them. The CDR3 reads CASSLTQGVTDTQYF. The DNA for the CDR3 is TGTGCCAGCAGTTTAACACAGGGAGTCACAGATACGCAGTATTTT.

This clone was observed a handful of times. The J gene is TRBJ2-7, the V gene TRBV10-2; D not certain. Germline V gene data show CDR1 as WSHSY and CDR2 as SAAADI. CDR3 length: 12 amino acids. Trimming pared 4 bases from V and 0 bases from J, leaving 4 bases between. The CDR3 region has the DNA TGCGCCAGCAGTGGGAGCTCCTACGAGCAGTACTTC. Encoded protein: CASSGSSYEQYF.

The V and J genes are TRBV5-1 and TRBJ2-2, with a tentative D call TRBD2 (5 bases). The germline gives CDR1 SGHRS, CDR2 YFSETQ. The CDR3 totals 14 residues. Trimming pared 5 bases from V and 3 bases from J, leaving 11 bases between. CDR3 nucleotide sequence: TGCGCCAGCAGGTTTGGAGCGGACACCGGGGAGCTGTTTTTT. Translating it yields CASRFGADTGELFF.

This clone was seen a single time. V gene TRBV11-2 combines with J gene TRBJ1-1; D unclear. CDR3 length equals 14 residues. V was pared by 5 bases and J by 3 bases, with 13 bases between. Germline CDR1 is SGHAT and CDR2 is FQNNGV. CDR3 sequence: CASSPRFRDTEAFF. Here the CDR3 DNA reads TGTGCCAGCAGCCCTAGATTTCGGGACACTGAAGCTTTCTTT.

The J gene is TRBJ2-5, the V gene TRBV7-9; D not resolved. The CDR3 consists of 14 residues. Germline V gene sequence: CDR1 SEHNR, CDR2 FQNEAQ (reference sequence). Trimming took 1 base from V and 4 from J, leaving 10 bases between them. CDR3 in DNA: TGTGCCAGCAGCTTAGAACCCGGAGTAGAGACCCAGTACTTC. It encodes CASSLEPGVETQYF.

A single count supports this clone. The J gene is TRBJ1-3, the V gene TRBV5-1; TRBD1 agrees at 11 bases. CDR1 SGHRS and CDR2 YFSETQ come from the germline V gene. This CDR3 is 16 amino acids long. V trimming: 4 bases; J trimming: 2 bases; junction bases outside the gene matches: 5. Here the CDR3 DNA reads TGCGCCAGCAGCAATGGACAGGGGGCCCCTGGAAACACCATATATTTT. Its protein is CASSNGQGAPGNTIYF. Based on the CDR3 plus reference TRBV5-1 and TRBJ1-3, the full variable domain is KAGVTQTPRYLIKTRGQQVTLSCSPISGHRSVSWYQQTPGQGLQFLFEYFSETQRNKGNFPGRFSGRQFSNSRSEMNVSTLELGDSALYLCASSNGQGAPGNTIYFGEGSWLTVV.

The chain is built from TRBV14 and TRBJ2-3; 8 bases fit TRBD1. The CDR3 length is 14 residues. The ends lost 7 bases at V and 3 bases at J; junction bases unmatched: 6. Germline-derived CDR1 and CDR2 are SGHDN and FVKESK. The CDR3 loop is CASNMQGATDTQYF. Written as DNA, the CDR3 is TGTGCCAGCAACATGCAGGGGGCGACAGATACGCAGTATTTT.

This clone appeared once. This rearrangement joins TRBV13 to TRBJ1-4; D ambiguous. This CDR3 spans 15 amino acids. Germline V gene lookup returns CDR1 PRHDT and CDR2 FYEKMQ (reference sequence). Trimming stripped 2 bases from V and 8 bases from J, with 15 bases between. CDR3: CASSLKRAEEEKLFF. In DNA, the CDR3 is TGTGCCAGCAGCTTAAAGAGGGCGGAGGAAGAAAAACTGTTTTTT.

In its sample, this clone was seen a few times. The rearrangement uses TRBV7-2 and TRBJ1-1; 7 nucleotides line up with TRBD1. Losses at the gene ends were 3 bases for V and 4 bases for J; bases not matched to a gene: 11. Looked up from germline, CDR1 is SGHTA and CDR2 is FQGNSA. This CDR3 comprises 16 residues. CDR3 bases: TGTGCCAGCAGCTTGTCCACAGGGGCAGGGGGCACTGAAGCTTTCTTT. Translated, it gives CASSLSTGAGGTEAFF.

The chain uses TRBV11-2 and TRBJ2-7; D might be TRBD2 (5 bases). V was trimmed by 3 bases and J by 2 bases, leaving 8 bases between them. CDR3 size: 13 residues. Per the germline V gene, CDR1 is SGHAT and CDR2 is FQNNGV. CDR3 in DNA: TGTGCCAGCAGCTTTCGGGGAACCTACGAGCAGTACGTC. It is translated as CASSFRGTYEQYV.

The chain uses TRBV4-2 and TRBJ1-5, with D perhaps TRBD1 (6 bases). The germline V gene encodes CDR1 LGHNA and CDR2 YNFKEQ. The V gene lost 0 bases and the J gene lost 2 bases, with 11 bases spanning the gap. CDR3 length equals 16 residues. CDR3 sequence: CASSQEGSGGNQPQHF. In nucleotides, the CDR3 is TGTGCCAGCAGCCAAGAGGGTTCAGGGGGCAATCAGCCCCAGCATTTT.